One sample yielded the 26 T cell receptor beta chains listed below, sequenced in a study of T cells in localized non-small cell lung cancer. Clones were read by immunoSEQ multiplex PCR, and TCRdb kept only the in-frame ones, dropping some. The sample includes about 59,000 clones, roughly 90% of them seen just once. The sequencing here drew on peripheral blood, taken before any cancer treatment. These receptors came from a man aged 35-69 years with stage I squamous cell lung carcinoma.

This sequence joins TRBV7-2 and TRBJ2-7, with 9 bases matching TRBD2. The CDR3 is made up of 14 amino acids. With 3 bases clipped from V and 0 bases from J, the junction kept 0 bases outside the gene matches. CDR1 is SGHTA, CDR2 FQGNSA, per germline. This chain's CDR3 is CASSFSGSSYEQYF. The CDR3 DNA is TGTGCCAGCAGCTTTAGCGGGAGCTCCTACGAGCAGTACTTC.

This chain uses TRBV7-9 with TRBJ1-2, with a possible D match to TRBD1 (5 bases). Deletions cut 5 bases from V and 2 bases from J, with 12 bases between. Germline assignment: CDR1 SEHNR and CDR2 FQNEAQ (reference sequence). The CDR3 extends over 14 amino acids. CDR3 in amino acids: CASSRGSENYGYTF. Written as DNA, the CDR3 is TGTGCCAGCAGCCGGGGGTCCGAAAACTATGGCTACACCTTC.

This clone was seen once. The rearrangement links TRBV7-9 to TRBJ2-7; perhaps TRBD1 as D (6 bases). There are 14 residues in the CDR3. Trimming left V 4 bases short and J 1 base short, with 11 bases between. Germline V gene data show CDR1 as SEHNR and CDR2 as FQNEAQ (reference sequence). CDR3 nucleotides: TGTGCCAGCAGCTCCGACAGGAGGTCCTACGAGCAGTACTTC. Translating gives CASSSDRRSYEQYF.

The chain joins TRBV7-9 to TRBJ1-1, with D uncertain. The CDR3 runs to 16 residues. Trimming removed 5 bases at V and 3 bases at J, with 19 bases between. Per the germline V gene, CDR1 is SEHNR and CDR2 is FQNEAQ (reference sequence). Here the CDR3 reads CASSAFGWVRDTEAFF. DNA for the CDR3: TGTGCCAGCAGCGCTTTCGGGTGGGTCCGGGACACTGAAGCTTTCTTT.

The table lists this clone with a few counts. The CDR3 region is CASSATWGTEAFF. The DNA of the CDR3 is TGTGCCAGCAGCGCAACCTGGGGCACTGAAGCTTTCTTT. This rearrangement joins TRBV9 to TRBJ1-1; D remains unclear. The V end was cut by 3 bases, the J end by 4 bases, with 10 bases between. The CDR3 is 13 residues long. CDR1 and CDR2 from the germline V gene are SGDLS and YYNGEE. Combining the CDR3 with reference TRBV9 and TRBJ1-1 gives the whole variable domain DSGVTQTPKHLITATGQRVTLRCSPRSGDLSVYWYQQSLDQGLQFLIQYYNGEERAKGNILERFSAQQFPDLHSELNLSSLELGDSALYFCASSATWGTEAFFGQGTRLTVV.

This chain joins TRBV4-3 and TRBJ2-5; TRBD2 is a possible D gene (6 bases). The V end lost 6 bases, the J end lost 5 bases, and 16 bases lay between the germline ends. The CDR3 consists of 14 residues. Germline CDR1 and CDR2: LGHNA and YSLEER. The DNA of the CDR3 is TGCGCCAGCAGTCGGGCGGGGTACGGGGAGACCCAGTACTTC. Translating it yields CASSRAGYGETQYF.

This clone was observed a handful of times. The chain links TRBV11-2 to TRBJ1-1, with D tentatively TRBD1 (6 bases). The CDR3 consists of 15 residues. Germline CDR1 is SGHAT and CDR2 is FQNNGV. V was cut by 4 bases and J by 0 bases, with 12 bases left in between. CDR3 region: CASSSARGMNTEAFF. The CDR3 coding sequence is TGTGCCAGCAGCTCCGCCAGGGGTATGAACACTGAAGCTTTCTTT.

The V and J genes are TRBV7-2 and TRBJ2-5, with D possibly TRBD1 on 6 matching bases. Germline V CDR1 and CDR2: SGHTA, FQGNSA. V lost 4 bases, J lost 5 bases, and 11 bases lay in between. This CDR3 comprises 13 residues. The CDR3 bases are TGTGCCAGCAGCTCACAGGGTTGGGAGACCCAGTACTTC. It specifies CASSSQGWETQYF.

The V and J genes are TRBV5-5 and TRBJ1-1; a weak D match, TRBD1 (5 bases). This CDR3 is built from 18 residues. CDR1 SGHKS and CDR2 YYEKEE come from the germline V gene (reference sequence). Trimming took off 5 bases at V and 0 bases at J, with 23 bases between the two ends. CDR3 nucleotide sequence: TGTGCCAGCAGTCCCACTTTTTTGGGGGGGATCGTGAACACTGAAGCTTTCTTT. Encoded protein: CASSPTFLGGIVNTEAFF.

This clone was detected a few times. This rearrangement joins TRBV4-2 to TRBJ2-5, with D possibly called TRBD1 or TRBD2 (6 bases each). With 1 base removed from V and 4 bases from J, the gap between germline ends came to 16 bases. The germline CDR1 and CDR2 sequences are LGHNA and YNFKEQ. The CDR3 totals 16 residues. The CDR3 DNA follows: TGTGCCAGCAGCCAAGTCGGGACGCCGGGGGCAGAGACCCAGTACTTC. Its protein is CASSQVGTPGAETQYF.

This clone was seen a few times. The J gene is TRBJ1-2, the V gene TRBV20-1; D not resolved. Germline V gene lookup returns CDR1 DFQATT and CDR2 SNEGSKA (reference sequence). The CDR3 length is 11 residues. The V end lost 3 bases, the J end lost 7 bases, and 9 bases lay between the germline ends. The CDR3 sequence: CSASKTGGYTF. CDR3 bases: TGCAGTGCTAGTAAAACGGGTGGCTACACCTTC.

The chain has TRBV15 and TRBJ2-3; D assignment may be TRBD1 or TRBD2 (6 bases each). CDR1 LNHNV and CDR2 YYDKDF come from the germline V gene (reference sequence). There are 17 residues in the CDR3. Trimming cost V 0 bases and J 0 bases, with 13 bases left between them. Written as DNA, the CDR3 is TGTGCCACCAGCAGAGATGGGCAGGGGACTAGCACAGATACGCAGTATTTT. Its protein is CATSRDGQGTSTDTQYF.

The chain's CDR3 is CASSYPGLAGAYEQYF. Written as DNA, the CDR3 is TGTGCCAGCAGCTACCCGGGACTAGCGGGAGCGTACGAGCAGTACTTC. The chain has TRBV21-1 and TRBJ2-7; the table's D call TRBD2 went unverified against the DNA. TRBV21-1 represents a pseudogene. This CDR3 spans 16 amino acids.

V is TRBV9 and J is TRBJ2-2, with no clear D. The V end was cut by 0 bases, the J end by 6 bases, with 6 bases between. Germline V gene sequence: CDR1 SGDLS, CDR2 YYNGEE. This CDR3 comprises 13 residues. CDR3 nucleotides: TGTGCCAGCAGCGTAGCGACCCCCGGGGAGCTGTTTTTT. Its protein is CASSVATPGELFF.

This rearrangement joins TRBV19 to TRBJ2-3; TRBD2 matches 8 bases. The V and J ends lost 9 bases and 5 bases, in that order; junction bases with no gene match: 10. CDR3 length: 14 amino acids. CDR1 LNHDA and CDR2 SQIVND come from the germline V gene (reference sequence). The CDR3 DNA is TGTGCCAGCCGGAAGCGGGAGAGCGTAGATACGCAGTATTTT. It yields the protein CASRKRESVDTQYF.

V is TRBV7-3 and J is TRBJ2-5, with TRBD2 matching over 7 bases. The CDR3 runs to 14 residues. Trimming at V came to 2 bases and at J to 7 bases, leaving 7 bases not matched to a gene. Germline loops: CDR1 SGHTA, CDR2 FQGTGA. The CDR3 loop is CASSLGAGEGTQYF. Here the CDR3 DNA reads TGTGCCAGCAGCTTAGGGGCGGGAGAAGGGACCCAGTACTTC.

The V gene is TRBV27, the J gene TRBJ1-4, with D perhaps TRBD1 (6 bases). The CDR3 length is 14 residues. Germline V gene sequence: CDR1 MNHEY, CDR2 SMNVEV (reference sequence). V shed 5 bases and J shed 8 bases, with 15 bases lying between them. The DNA for the CDR3 is TGTGCCAGCAGTGACGGAGGGGGTTTCGAAAAACTGTTTTTT. Protein sequence: CASSDGGGFEKLFF. The complete variable domain, with remaining parts taken from reference TRBV27 and TRBJ1-4, reads EAQVTQNPRYLITVTGKKLTVTCSQNMNHEYMSWYRQDPGLGLRQIYYSMNVEVTDKGDVPEGYKVSRKEKRNFPLILESPSPNQTSLYFCASSDGGGFEKLFFGSGTQLSVL.

The chain is built from TRBV7-8 and TRBJ2-2, with 11 bases fitting TRBD2. The J segment lost 2 bases and the V segment lost 0 bases, leaving 8 bases of the junction unmatched. The CDR3 runs 19 residues. CDR1 is SGHVS and CDR2 is FQNEAQ in the germline V gene. The CDR3 region is CASSLAGTSGRLNTGELFF. Written as DNA, the CDR3 is TGTGCCAGCAGCTTAGCGGGGACTAGCGGCCGTCTTAACACCGGGGAGCTGTTTTTT.

In DNA form, the CDR3 reads TGCGCCAGCAGTGAGGGCGGGACAGGGTCCAAAAACATTCAGTACTTC. Protein: CASSEGGTGSKNIQYF. The rearrangement links TRBV10-2 to TRBJ2-4, with TRBD1 matching 9 bases. This CDR3 has 16 residues. The germline V gene has CDR1 WSHSY and CDR2 SAAADI. Losses at the gene ends were 2 bases for V and 2 bases for J; bases not matched to a gene: 4.

Points on this clone: Mismatch with germline at one junction end may stem from a read error. V and J are TRBV9 and TRBJ2-1; 7 bases map to TRBD2. CDR1 and CDR2 (germline): SGDLS, YYNGEE. CDR3 length equals 11 residues. DNA for the CDR3: TGTGCCAGCAGGGTAGCGGGCGTTCTGTTCTTC. Its translation is CASRVAGVLFF. Complete variable domain (other parts from reference TRBV9 and TRBJ2-1): DSGVTQTPKHLITATGQRVTLRCSPRSGDLSVYWYQQSLDQGLQFLIQYYNGEERAKGNILERFSAQQFPDLHSELNLSSLELGDSALYFCASRVAGVLFFGPGTRLTVL.

The J gene is TRBJ2-1, the V gene TRBV7-9; D might be TRBD1 or TRBD2, each matching 6 bases. V lost 2 bases, J lost 9 bases, and 14 bases lay in between. CDR1 is SEHNR, CDR2 FQNEAQ, per germline (reference sequence). CDR3 length equals 14 residues. CDR3 coding DNA: TGTGCCAGCAGCTTAAATGGGGGGCGAGGTGAGCAGTTCTTC. It yields the protein CASSLNGGRGEQFF.

V gene TRBV10-3 combines with J gene TRBJ2-2, with D perhaps assigned TRBD1 or TRBD2 (5 bases each). Trimming pared 5 bases from V and 5 bases from J, leaving 12 bases between. This CDR3 has 14 amino acids. Germline V gene sequence: CDR1 ENHRY, CDR2 SYGVKD. The CDR3 nucleotides are TGTGCCATCAGTCCGGGGCTGTCAACCGGGGAGCTGTTTTTT. Translated: CAISPGLSTGELFF.

This rearrangement joins TRBV4-2 to TRBJ2-2, with D possibly being TRBD1 (5 bases). Between the trimmed V and J ends, which lost 5 bases and 1 base, there was a span of 8 bases. The germline V gene encodes CDR1 LGHNA and CDR2 YNFKEQ. The CDR3 loop spans 14 amino acids. The CDR3 sequence is CASSSGQNTGELFF. The CDR3 DNA reads as TGTGCCAGCAGCTCCGGACAGAACACCGGGGAGCTGTTTTTT.

This clone was detected only a few times. The J gene is TRBJ2-2, the V gene TRBV28; 9 nucleotides agree with TRBD2. This CDR3 has 15 amino acids. From germline, CDR1 is MDHEN and CDR2 SYDVKM. Unmatched junction bases numbered 6, after V lost 4 bases and J lost 6 bases. The CDR3 spells CASSSYSGSAGELFF. The CDR3 bases are TGTGCCAGCAGTTCCTATAGCGGGAGCGCCGGGGAGCTGTTTTTT.

V gene TRBV7-9 combines with J gene TRBJ1-3; D remains unclear. Looked up from germline, CDR1 is SEHNR and CDR2 is FQNEAQ (reference sequence). V lost 8 bases, J lost 0 bases, and 11 bases lay in between. The CDR3 runs 14 residues. CDR3 region: CASVSPSSGNTIYF. The DNA for the CDR3 is TGTGCCAGCGTCTCCCCGAGCTCTGGAAACACCATATATTTT.

The chain combines TRBV2 with TRBJ2-7, with 11 bases matching TRBD1. The CDR3 totals 13 residues. The ends lost 7 bases at V and 3 bases at J; junction bases unmatched: 2. Germline CDR1 reads SNHLY; CDR2 reads FYNNEI. The CDR3 DNA sequence: TGTGCCAGCATGGGGACAGGGGGCTACGAGCAGTACTTC. Translation: CASMGTGGYEQYF.